The 27 T cell receptor beta chains reported below all come from one sample, sequenced in a study of neurological immune-mediated disorders. Specified time point: longitudinal time-point 3. TCRdb called the 5' RACE reads again in MiXCR, with one record for every CDR3 protein. The table lists fewer than 55,000 distinct CDR3 sequences, about an eighth of them singletons. Sequencing used PBMCs. The receptor source for this set is a male donor with HTLV-1-associated myelopathy (HAM/TSP).

This clonotype was counted ten times or more. The chain uses TRBV7-6 and TRBJ1-4; no firm D call. This CDR3 spans 14 amino acids. Per the germline V gene, CDR1 is SGHVS and CDR2 is FNYEAQ. V was clipped by 1 base and J by 8 bases, with 11 bases between them. The CDR3 loop reads CASSLGGSPEKLFF. The CDR3 bases are TGTGCCAGCAGCTTAGGGGGATCACCAGAAAAACTGTTTTTT. The variable domain in full, completed from reference TRBV7-6 and TRBJ1-4, reads GAGVSQSPRYKVTKRGQDVALRCDPISGHVSLYWYRQALGQGPEFLTYFNYEAQQDKSGLPNDRFSAERPEGSISTLTIQRTEQRDSAMYRCASSLGGSPEKLFFGSGTQLSVL.

CDR3 nucleotide sequence: TGTGCCACCATAAGAACTGGGCTGAGGGAAGGGAGCAATCAGCCCCAGCATTTT. Residues: CATIRTGLREGSNQPQHF. V is TRBV6-6 and J is TRBJ1-5; no reliable D call. This CDR3 has 18 amino acids. Germline V lookup: CDR1 MNHNY, CDR2 SVGAGI (reference sequence). The V end lost 10 bases, the J end lost 1 base, and 26 bases lay between the germline ends.

The sample holds many counts of this clonotype. The rearrangement joins TRBV5-1 to TRBJ2-1; tentatively, D is TRBD1 or TRBD2 (6 bases each). This CDR3 is built from 13 residues. The germline V gene has CDR1 SGHRS and CDR2 YFSETQ. The V and J ends lost 0 bases and 8 bases respectively, with 9 bases between them. This CDR3 reads CASSLEGGDEQFF. DNA of the CDR3: TGCGCCAGCAGCTTGGAGGGGGGCGATGAGCAGTTCTTC.

This clonotype was seen many times. The J gene is TRBJ1-3, the V gene TRBV5-5; no clear D. V lost 2 bases and J lost 0, with 3 bases in between. This CDR3 has 13 amino acids. CDR1 and CDR2 (germline): SGHKS, YYEKEE (reference sequence). CDR3 loop: CASSFSSGNTIYF. The CDR3 region has the DNA TGTGCCAGCAGCTTCAGCTCTGGAAACACCATATATTTT.

This clonotype was seen many times. V is TRBV28 and J is TRBJ1-2; no reliable D call. The CDR3 is 12 amino acids. The V end was cut by 3 bases, the J end by 5 bases, with 7 bases between. Germline assignment: CDR1 MDHEN and CDR2 SYDVKM. In nucleotides, the CDR3 is TGTGCCAGCAGTTTTCGGGCGTATGGCTACACCTTC. Translating it yields CASSFRAYGYTF.

This clonotype was counted at least ten times. This chain links TRBV20-1 with TRBJ1-5; TRBD1 matches 7 bases. CDR3 size: 16 residues. Trimming cost V 5 bases and J 5 bases; bases outside gene matches: 15. Germline V lookup: CDR1 DFQATT, CDR2 SNEGSKA (reference sequence). Here the CDR3 reads CSAPQPSGTVDQPQHF. For the CDR3, the DNA is TGCAGTGCTCCCCAGCCATCCGGGACAGTTGATCAGCCCCAGCATTTT.

This clonotype was picked up many times. The chain recombines TRBV3-1 with TRBJ2-2; a possible D gene is TRBD2 (6 bases). Per germline, CDR1 LGHDT and CDR2 YNNKEL (reference sequence). This CDR3 spans 13 amino acids. Between the trimmed V and J ends, which lost 0 bases and 9 bases, there was a span of 8 bases. The CDR3 is CASSQEGGRELFF. The DNA for the CDR3 is TGTGCCAGCAGCCAAGAGGGAGGCCGGGAGCTGTTTTTT.

The table lists this clonotype with a few counts. The chain combines TRBV15 with TRBJ1-2; 9 bases map to TRBD1. CDR1 is LNHNV and CDR2 is YYDKDF in the germline V gene (reference sequence). Trimming removed 2 bases from V and 4 bases from J; junction bases left unmatched: 14. The CDR3 spans 18 residues. CDR3 residues: CATSRRMDRGRIPYGYTF. The CDR3 DNA follows: TGTGCCACCAGCAGACGAATGGACAGGGGCCGTATCCCCTATGGCTACACCTTC.

This clonotype has ten or more counts. The chain links TRBV20-1 to TRBJ1-2; D remains ambiguous. Trimming removed 3 bases from V and 4 bases from J, with 6 bases in between. This CDR3 has 11 amino acids. Germline V gives CDR1 DFQATT, CDR2 SNEGSKA (reference sequence). The CDR3 region is CSASRIYGYTF. DNA for the CDR3: TGCAGTGCTAGTCGGATCTATGGCTACACCTTC.

Comment on this clonotype: This may come from a read error, since a much larger clone is one base off. V and J are TRBV18 and TRBJ2-7; D may be TRBD2 (5 bases). Per the germline V gene, CDR1 is KGHSH and CDR2 is LQKENI. The germline V and J ends were trimmed by 7 bases and 7 bases, with 29 bases remaining between them. The CDR3 is made up of 17 amino acids. CDR3 loop: CASLPLGVGSTRREQYF. CDR3 nucleotides: TGTGCCAGCTTACCCCTCGGGGTGGGGTCCACCCGGCGGGAGCAGTACTTC.

This clonotype was seen repeatedly, ten times or more. The chain combines TRBV20-1 with TRBJ1-4; TRBD1 is a possible D gene (5 bases). Germline-derived CDR1 and CDR2 are DFQATT and SNEGSKA (reference sequence). CDR3 length equals 12 residues. Trimming cost V 0 bases and J 7 bases, with 6 bases left between them. The CDR3 coding sequence is TGCAGTGCTAGAGAAGGGGTTGAAAAACTGTTTTTT. This encodes CSAREGVEKLFF.

This chain connects TRBV12-3 or TRBV12-4 to TRBJ2-7; TRBD1 is a possible D gene (5 bases). V gave up 6 bases and J gave up 2 bases, with 17 bases separating them. This CDR3 is 15 amino acids long. The CDR3 DNA reads TGTGCCAGCAGCAATACCCTCGGACACCCCTACGAGCAGTACTTC. The encoded protein is CASSNTLGHPYEQYF.

This clonotype was counted only a few times. The rearrangement uses TRBV12-3 or TRBV12-4 and TRBJ2-5, with 9 bases matching TRBD2. The CDR3 runs 16 residues. V dropped 2 bases and J dropped 0; count of bases not matched to a gene: 4. The CDR3 reads CASSLSQRGDQETQYF. CDR3 nucleotide sequence: TGTGCCAGCAGTTTAAGCCAGCGGGGGGACCAAGAGACCCAGTACTTC.

This clonotype has ten or more counts. The genes are TRBV20-1 and TRBJ2-1, with 10 positions matching TRBD2. Germline values: CDR1 DFQATT, CDR2 SNEGSKA (reference sequence). With 4 bases clipped from V and 2 bases from J, the junction kept 5 bases outside the gene matches. There are 15 residues in the CDR3. The chain's CDR3 is CSAKLAGTPYNEQFF. The CDR3 nucleotides are TGCAGTGCTAAACTAGCGGGGACCCCCTACAATGAGCAGTTCTTC.

This clonotype was recorded at least ten times. Written as DNA, the CDR3 is TGCGCCAGCAGCCAAGAACAGGGGTCCTATAATTCACCCCTCCACTTT. It yields the protein CASSQEQGSYNSPLHF. The V and J genes are TRBV4-3 and TRBJ1-6; 7 nucleotides agree with TRBD1. The CDR3 spans 16 residues. Unmatched junction bases numbered 0, after V lost 0 bases and J lost 1 base. Germline V lookup: CDR1 LGHNA, CDR2 YSLEER.

Ten or more counts support this clonotype. This chain connects TRBV20-1 to TRBJ1-5; 10 bases agree with TRBD1. Trimming at V came to 1 base and at J to 13 bases, leaving 10 bases not matched to a gene. The CDR3 is 14 amino acids. In germline, CDR1 is DFQATT, CDR2 SNEGSKA (reference sequence). The CDR3 nucleotides read TGCAGTGCTAGAGGACAGGGGGCTCCAAGTGGGCAGCATTTT. Translating gives CSARGQGAPSGQHF.

This clonotype was observed at least ten times. J is TRBJ2-3 and V is TRBV12-3 or TRBV12-4; the D gene is possibly TRBD2 (5 bases). The CDR3 has 16 amino acids. V lost 0 bases to trimming and J lost 4 bases, with 14 bases between them. The CDR3 loop is CASSLALSGSADTQYF. The CDR3 DNA is TGTGCCAGCAGTTTAGCTCTTTCGGGGTCCGCAGATACGCAGTATTTT.

This clonotype came up many times. The chain combines TRBV7-9 with TRBJ1-2, with no clear D. The length of the CDR3 is 15 residues. Per the germline V gene, CDR1 is SEHNR and CDR2 is FQNEAQ (reference sequence). V dropped 2 bases and J dropped 8 bases, with 18 bases sitting between them. DNA for the CDR3: TGTGCCAGCAGCTTATGGCCAGAGTCGATGTGGGGCTACACCTTC. Translated: CASSLWPESMWGYTF.

This clonotype was recorded at least ten times. The genes are TRBV20-1 and TRBJ1-2; TRBD1 aligns across 9 bases. Looked up from germline, CDR1 is DFQATT and CDR2 is SNEGSKA (reference sequence). V dropped 6 bases and J dropped 2; count of bases not matched to a gene: 7. The CDR3 extends over 14 amino acids. The chain's CDR3 is CSATGTGSNYGYTF. Written as DNA, the CDR3 is TGCAGTGCGACCGGGACAGGGTCCAACTATGGCTACACCTTC.

This clonotype came up many times. This chain uses TRBV7-8 with TRBJ2-7, with no clear D. Germline lookup yields CDR1 SGHVS and CDR2 FQNEAQ. This CDR3 region has 12 residues. V lost 4 bases and J 4 bases, leaving 8 bases between the germline ends. The CDR3 DNA sequence: TGTGCCAGCAGCTCCTCTATGTACGAGCAGTACTTC. Its protein is CASSSSMYEQYF.

The CDR3 region has the DNA TGTGCCAGCTCAGGGGACCCCGGGGGTTCCTACGAGCAGTACTTC. Residues: CASSGDPGGSYEQYF. The chain recombines TRBV18 with TRBJ2-7; D is possibly TRBD2 (6 bases). V was cut by 5 bases and J by 1 base, with 15 bases left in between. Germline loops: CDR1 KGHSH, CDR2 LQKENI. CDR3 length equals 15 residues.

This clonotype has just a few counts. The J gene is TRBJ2-1, the V gene TRBV7-2, with 8 positions matching TRBD2. V lost 5 bases to trimming and J lost 0 bases; unmatched junction nucleotides: 3. The CDR3 covers 15 residues. Germline V gives CDR1 SGHTA, CDR2 FQGNSA. CDR3 DNA sequence: TGTGCCAGCAGCACCGGGACTAGCTCCTACAATGAGCAGTTCTTC. It translates to CASSTGTSSYNEQFF.

This clonotype was detected many times. This chain uses TRBV25-1 with TRBJ2-7; no clear D gene. This CDR3 comprises 16 residues. Germline V gene data show CDR1 as MGHDK and CDR2 as SYGVNS. V gave up 6 bases and J gave up 3 bases, with 21 bases separating them. The CDR3: CASSRAVSGRVYEQYF. The DNA for the CDR3 is TGTGCCAGCAGCCGGGCAGTTTCTGGACGAGTCTACGAGCAGTACTTC.

This clonotype was detected many times. The V and J genes are TRBV15 and TRBJ1-2; D is unclear. Germline lookup yields CDR1 LNHNV and CDR2 YYDKDF (reference sequence). Trimming stripped 1 base from V and 6 bases from J, with 9 bases between. This CDR3 region has 13 residues. Here the CDR3 DNA reads TGTGCCACCAGCAGAGCGGGGAGAGATGGCTACACCTTC. Translating gives CATSRAGRDGYTF.

The table lists this clonotype with many counts. In nucleotides, the CDR3 is TGTGCCAGCAGCCCCACGGGCCCAGGGTATCCTGAAGCTTTCTTT. This sequence encodes CASSPTGPGYPEAFF. The chain joins TRBV5-5 to TRBJ1-1, with D possibly being TRBD1 (5 bases). With 4 bases removed from V and 6 bases from J, the gap between germline ends came to 19 bases. CDR3 length: 15 residues. From germline, CDR1 is SGHKS and CDR2 YYEKEE (reference sequence).

This clonotype has a count of ten or more. This chain connects TRBV6-5 to TRBJ2-4; 8 bases match TRBD1. Germline loops: CDR1 MNHEY, CDR2 SVGAGI. The CDR3 is made up of 14 amino acids. V shed 6 bases, J shed 5 bases, and the junction held 6 bases outside the gene matches. CDR3 bases: TGTGCCAGCAGCCCCAGGGGGCCTCAAAACATTCAGTACTTC. This translates into CASSPRGPQNIQYF.

The chain is built from TRBV5-5 and TRBJ1-1; the D is unclear. The germline CDR1 and CDR2 sequences are SGHKS and YYEKEE (reference sequence). The CDR3 spans 14 residues. V lost 4 bases and J lost 9, with 19 bases in between. DNA of the CDR3: TGTGCCAGCAGCATGCGGGCGGACCCAAAACAAGCTTTCTTT. Translating gives CASSMRADPKQAFF.